This TCR beta chain was observed in a study of cytomegalovirus exposure and HLA in healthy donors. Overall study context: Across 350 to 400 genotyped donors, approximately 81% landed in the Caucasian-associated ancestry cluster. General observations from the study: Researchers counted around 170 TCR beta chains as cytomegalovirus-associated.

This clone occurred a few times. Its antigen is still unknown. The PCR was carried out with 60 Vbeta primers and 13 Jbeta primers. Repertoires were generated with immunoSEQ multiplex PCR, while TCRdb's copy carries only in-frame clones and drops some. Of approximately 110,000 clones listed, roughly 71% are singletons. CDR1 is SEHNR, CDR2 FQNEAQ, per germline (reference sequence). J gave up 0 bases and V 3 bases, and 4 bases lay outside the gene matches. The CDR3 consists of 15 residues. The receptor was derived from a man aged 40-49 years in good health and CMV-seropositive. The genes are TRBV7-9 and TRBJ2-7; 8 bases fit TRBD2. Material for sequencing was PBMCs. The CDR3 DNA reads as TGTGCCAGCAGCTTTCTAGCGGGCAGCTCCTACGAGCAGTACTTC. Translated: CASSFLAGSSYEQYF.